One sample yielded the 25 T cell receptor beta chains listed below, sequenced in a study of PD-1 blockade in classical Hodgkin lymphoma. This table comes from immunoSEQ multiplex PCR, and its TCRdb copy is limited to in-frame clones, with some not included. Of just under 20,000 clones listed, 88% are singletons. The time point denotes: cycle 4 day 1 (C4D1), after 5 to 7 weeks of nivolumab. Each patient experienced a relapse that followed autologous stem cell transplantation, and brentuximab vedotin exposure varied. The investigators isolated CD8+ T cells from thawed PBMCs using magnetic negative selection. The sequencing used CD8+ T cells from blood, collected before the fourth cycle of nivolumab. Receptors originate from a human donor with classical Hodgkin lymphoma.

V usage is TRBV28 and J usage is TRBJ2-7; D perhaps matches TRBD1 (6 bases). Germline CDR1 reads MDHEN; CDR2 reads SYDVKM. The V end was cut by 3 bases, the J end by 0 bases, with 15 bases between. CDR3 length equals 16 residues. CDR3 nucleotides: TGTGCCAGCAGTTTCGACTTGGACAGCAGCTCCTACGAGCAGTACTTC. This codes for CASSFDLDSSSYEQYF.

The V call is TRBV27, the J call TRBJ2-7; possibly TRBD1 for D (6 bases). The CDR3 contains 14 residues. Trimming took 5 bases from V and 0 from J, leaving 11 bases between them. From germline, CDR1 is MNHEY and CDR2 SMNVEV (reference sequence). The chain's CDR3 is CASSARQVSYEQYF. DNA of the CDR3: TGTGCCAGCAGTGCCCGACAGGTCTCCTACGAGCAGTACTTC.

The chain joins TRBV7-9 to TRBJ2-6; D unclear. This CDR3 has 14 residues. The germline CDR1 and CDR2 sequences are SEHNR and FQNEAQ (reference sequence). V lost 3 bases and J lost 0, with 3 bases in between. The CDR3 here is CASSLYSGANVLTF. In DNA, the CDR3 is TGTGCCAGCAGCTTGTACTCTGGGGCCAACGTCCTGACTTTC.

This chain links TRBV5-1 with TRBJ2-7; a possible D gene is TRBD1 (6 bases). The CDR3 runs to 18 residues. The germline V gene has CDR1 SGHRS and CDR2 YFSETQ. Trimming took 1 base from V and 3 from J, leaving 23 bases between them. CDR3 coding DNA: TGCGCCAGCAGCTTGATAGCAGGGGACCCATCCACTTACTACGAGCAGTACTTC. Translation: CASSLIAGDPSTYYEQYF.

J is TRBJ1-5 and V is TRBV19; D uncertain. CDR3 length: 13 amino acids. The V and J ends lost 3 bases and 4 bases respectively, with 7 bases between them. CDR1 is LNHDA, CDR2 SQIVND, per germline (reference sequence). As DNA, the CDR3 is TGTGCCAGTAGTATGTTTCTTAATCAGCCCCAGCATTTT. Translated, it gives CASSMFLNQPQHF. The full variable domain, its missing parts supplied by reference TRBV19 and TRBJ1-5, is DGGITQSPKYLFRKEGQNVTLSCEQNLNHDAMYWYRQDPGQGLRLIYYSQIVNDFQKGDIAEGYSVSREKKESFPLTVTSAQKNPTAFYLCASSMFLNQPQHFGDGTRLSIL.

This chain links TRBV6-5 with TRBJ1-2; 8 positions agree with TRBD1. The J segment lost 4 bases and the V segment lost 2 bases, leaving 6 bases of the junction unmatched. Germline V gene lookup returns CDR1 MNHEY and CDR2 SVGAGI. The length of the CDR3 is 15 residues. The CDR3 coding sequence is TGTGCCAGCAGTTACCTCGGGGACAGGATCTATGGCTACACCTTC. The encoded protein is CASSYLGDRIYGYTF.

The J gene is TRBJ2-7, the V gene TRBV5-6; TRBD2 matches 8 bases. Looked up from germline, CDR1 is SGHDT and CDR2 is YYEEEE. This CDR3 comprises 15 residues. J was trimmed by 5 bases and V by 4 bases; bases with no gene match: 11. The CDR3 spells CASSPWGSGINEQYF. The CDR3 bases are TGTGCCAGCAGCCCCTGGGGTAGCGGGATCAACGAGCAGTACTTC. Full variable domain (missing parts from reference TRBV5-6 and TRBJ2-7): DAGVTQSPTHLIKTRGQQVTLRCSPKSGHDTVSWYQQALGQGPQFIFQYYEEEERQRGNFPDRFSGHQFPNYSSELNVNALLLGDSALYLCASSPWGSGINEQYFGPGTRLTVT.

This chain links TRBV6-1 with TRBJ2-7; 7 bases are a match to TRBD1. This CDR3 comprises 14 residues. Per germline, CDR1 MNHNS and CDR2 SASEGT. Trimming removed 2 bases from V and 0 bases from J; junction bases left unmatched: 1. This CDR3 is CASSERGLSYEQYF. The DNA of the CDR3 is TGTGCCAGCAGTGAAAGGGGGCTCTCCTACGAGCAGTACTTC.

V and J are TRBV4-2 and TRBJ2-3; 11 positions agree with TRBD2. The CDR3 runs to 17 residues. Germline values: CDR1 LGHNA, CDR2 YNFKEQ. V was pared by 3 bases and J by 5 bases, with 10 bases of the junction left unmatched. DNA of the CDR3: TGTGCCAGCAGCCAGGAGCTAGCGGGAGGCATGAGAGATACGCAGTATTTT. Translated: CASSQELAGGMRDTQYF.

The count of this clone is one. This sequence joins TRBV4-1 and TRBJ1-2; possible D gene TRBD1, 5 bases. V was pared by 1 base and J by 5 bases, with 14 bases between. The CDR3 covers 15 residues. The germline V gene encodes CDR1 MGHRA and CDR2 YSYEKL. The CDR3 is CASSQAVVQGYGYTF. The CDR3 nucleotides are TGCGCCAGCAGCCAAGCGGTTGTTCAGGGTTATGGCTACACCTTC.

A few counts support this clone. This chain links TRBV4-1 with TRBJ2-7, with 7 bases that match TRBD2. Germline CDR1 reads MGHRA; CDR2 reads YSYEKL. This CDR3 spans 17 amino acids. V dropped 3 bases and J dropped 0; count of bases not matched to a gene: 11. CDR3 loop: CASSHATGRGSSYEQYF. CDR3 coding DNA: TGCGCCAGCAGCCACGCCACCGGTCGCGGGAGCTCCTACGAGCAGTACTTC.

The chain combines TRBV19 with TRBJ2-5; D gene ambiguous. The CDR3 covers 16 residues. V lost 3 bases to trimming and J lost 4 bases, with 18 bases between them. Germline V gene lookup returns CDR1 LNHDA and CDR2 SQIVND (reference sequence). The CDR3 protein is CASSIGSALRRETQYF. CDR3 coding DNA: TGTGCCAGTAGTATCGGGTCGGCGTTAAGACGAGAGACCCAGTACTTC.

This rearrangement joins TRBV28 to TRBJ1-2; the D is unclear. The ends were cut back, 7 bases at V and 2 bases at J, with 5 bases in the middle. The CDR3 is made up of 11 amino acids. CDR1 MDHEN and CDR2 SYDVKM come from the germline V gene. CDR3 loop: CASTENYGYTF. The CDR3 bases are TGTGCCAGCACAGAAAACTATGGCTACACCTTC.

J is TRBJ2-4 and V is TRBV7-9, with D unresolved. Trimming removed 6 bases from V and 0 bases from J, with 15 bases in between. CDR3 size: 16 residues. The germline gives CDR1 SEHNR, CDR2 FQNEAQ (reference sequence). The CDR3 region has the DNA TGTGCCAGCAGGAGTCCCCAGACCCTAGCCAAAAACATTCAGTACTTC. Translation: CASRSPQTLAKNIQYF.

V usage is TRBV11-2 and J usage is TRBJ2-6; D gene ambiguous. The CDR3 totals 15 residues. The germline V and J ends were trimmed by 2 bases and 2 bases, with 7 bases remaining between them. CDR1 is SGHAT and CDR2 is FQNNGV in the germline V gene. CDR3 DNA: TGTGCCAGCAGCTTACGCCAGGCTGGGGCCAACGTCCTGACTTTC. It encodes CASSLRQAGANVLTF.

The chain has TRBV5-8 and TRBJ2-1; D remains unclear. Trimming shortened V by 8 bases and J by 9 bases, and 3 bases separated the two germline ends. This CDR3 has 8 residues. Germline V gives CDR1 SGHTS, CDR2 YDEGEE. The CDR3 sequence is CARGEQFF. DNA of the CDR3: TGTGCCAGGGGTGAGCAGTTCTTC.

The rearrangement joins TRBV9 to TRBJ2-1; D is unresolved. The length of the CDR3 is 11 residues. The ends were cut back, 8 bases at V and 5 bases at J, with 8 bases in the middle. CDR1 is SGDLS and CDR2 is YYNGEE in the germline V gene. CDR3 region: CASSLNNEQFF. CDR3 DNA sequence: TGTGCCAGTTCTTTGAACAATGAGCAGTTCTTC.

The V and J genes are TRBV7-8 and TRBJ2-7, with D possibly being TRBD2 (6 bases). Germline values: CDR1 SGHVS, CDR2 FQNEAQ. Trimming took 2 bases from V and 2 from J, leaving 7 bases between them. The length of the CDR3 is 13 residues. Here the CDR3 DNA reads TGTGCCAGCAGCTTAACGGGAGCCTACGAGCAGTACTTC. The encoded protein is CASSLTGAYEQYF.

The rearrangement joins TRBV19 to TRBJ2-3; D is ambiguous. The germline V and J ends were trimmed by 0 bases and 0 bases, with 7 bases remaining between them. The CDR3 covers 15 residues. Germline-derived CDR1 and CDR2 are LNHDA and SQIVND (reference sequence). CDR3 sequence: CASSIEGFSTDTQYF. Here the CDR3 DNA reads TGTGCCAGTAGTATAGAGGGTTTTAGCACAGATACGCAGTATTTT.

This chain joins TRBV11-2 and TRBJ2-6; no clear D gene. Germline CDR1 is SGHAT and CDR2 is FQNNGV. V lost 8 bases, J lost 3 bases, and 14 bases lay in between. The CDR3 consists of 15 residues. The CDR3, as DNA: TGTGCCAGCGGGGTCAGCGTGGGTGGGGCCAACGTCCTGACTTTC. This codes for CASGVSVGGANVLTF. The full variable domain, completed using reference TRBV11-2 and TRBJ2-6, is EAGVAQSPRYKIIEKRQSVAFWCNPISGHATLYWYQQILGQGPKLLIQFQNNGVVDDSQLPKDRFSAERLKGVDSTLKIQPAKLEDSAVYLCASGVSVGGANVLTFGAGSRLTVL.

J is TRBJ2-7 and V is TRBV5-6; weak D call: TRBD1 (6 bases). Trimming cost V 2 bases and J 3 bases, with 18 bases left between them. The CDR3 has 16 residues. CDR1 and CDR2 from the germline V gene are SGHDT and YYEEEE. CDR3 amino acids: CASSFADRTSFYEQYF. Written as DNA, the CDR3 is TGTGCCAGCAGCTTTGCGGACAGAACATCTTTCTACGAGCAGTACTTC.

The rearrangement uses TRBV19 and TRBJ2-7; D is possibly TRBD2 (6 bases). The CDR3 runs to 14 residues. Per germline, CDR1 LNHDA and CDR2 SQIVND (reference sequence). Trimming left V 4 bases short and J 4 bases short, with 14 bases between. The CDR3 DNA reads TGTGCCAGTAGTAAACCGGGACTCTGGTACGAGCAGTACTTC. It yields the protein CASSKPGLWYEQYF.

This clone was seen a handful of times. J is TRBJ2-7 and V is TRBV5-4; possible D gene TRBD1, 5 bases. This CDR3 is 12 amino acids long. CDR1 SGHNT and CDR2 YYREEE come from the germline V gene (reference sequence). The germline V and J ends were trimmed by 4 bases and 6 bases, with 11 bases remaining between them. The CDR3 loop reads CASSHGRAEQYF. CDR3 nucleotide sequence: TGTGCCAGCAGCCATGGCAGGGCCGAGCAGTACTTC.

The chain links TRBV29-1 to TRBJ2-1; TRBD1 matches 10 bases. J was trimmed by 0 bases and V by 0 bases; bases with no gene match: 8. The CDR3 loop spans 18 amino acids. The V gene's germline CDR1 is SQVTM and CDR2 ANQGSEA. CDR3 nucleotides: TGCAGCGTTGAAGAGTGGGGGACAGGGGAGAGCTCCTACAATGAGCAGTTCTTC. It translates to CSVEEWGTGESSYNEQFF.

The chain combines TRBV19 with TRBJ1-5; 10 bases agree with TRBD1. Germline loops: CDR1 LNHDA, CDR2 SQIVND (reference sequence). This CDR3 comprises 16 residues. J was trimmed by 7 bases and V by 6 bases; bases with no gene match: 12. CDR3 sequence (DNA): TGTGCCAGTAGCGGAGAGAGGGACAGGGGTGGACAGCCCCAGCATTTT. Translation: CASSGERDRGGQPQHF.